This T cell receptor (beta chain) is drawn from a study of T cells in Graves' hyperthyroidism and ophthalmopathy (dated by TCRdb to about 2019). The study in broad terms: Peripheral blood samples were taken at the time of initial diagnosis, prior to any treatment. A discovery cohort of approximately 97 patients, approximately 45 with Graves' ophthalmopathy and 55 to 60 with stable Graves' hyperthyroidism, was used to find distinguishing TCR V-J signatures. Whether ophthalmopathy could be predicted prospectively was tested in an independent validation cohort made up of roughly 20 hyperthyroidism patients plus 17 patients who later progressed to ophthalmopathy. The approximately 90 discovery patients were divided at random into training and test sets in a 7:3 ratio. The study also compared thyroid tissue and blood T-cell repertoires from several Graves' hyperthyroidism patients. After blood sampling, hyperthyroidism patients were treated with methimazole at a starting dose of 30 mg daily, and ophthalmopathy patients were treated with high-dose intravenous methylprednisolone. The paper reports TCR Vbeta CDR3 sequencing of approximately 130 peripheral blood samples: under 45 ophthalmopathy, under 80 hyperthyroidism and 17 progressor patients.

The paper's findings and limits, for the study overall: A model built on a 13 V-J signature distinguished ophthalmopathy from stable hyperthyroidism, reaching about 89% sensitivity and about 81% specificity in cross-validation and 80%/75% in testing. No statistical method was used to set the sample size in advance, and investigators knew the group allocation. In validation, progression to ophthalmopathy was predicted by the model with 70.59% sensitivity and 72.22% specificity, a median of 6.5 months before onset. Most expanded thyroid clonotypes (frequency above 0.001) were also found in blood, which suggests that blood repertoires may mirror thyroid immune responses.

Amplification of TCR beta CDR3 regions was carried out from RNA transcripts. For the first round of RT-PCR on the TCR CDR3, the HTBI primer set was used together with the Qiagen OneStep RT-PCR kit. The libraries were constructed in a second round of multiplex PCR and then size-selected and purified. Paired-end sequencing of the libraries was performed with 100 bp reads on an Illumina HiSeq2000. The source study handled its data this way. SOAPnuke was used to process the raw data, with reads discarded if the reads contained adapters or uncalled bases, had a mean Phred below 15, or lacked an exact constant-primer or identifier match. COPE v1.2.5 was used to merge the high-quality paired reads, and each unique nucleotide sequence was defined as a clonotype. MiTCR v1.1 was used to align clonotypes to the IMGT TRBV, TRBD and TRBJ reference segments. The analysis was restricted to V-J combinations with a frequency above 0.0001, which together covered 99.2% of the repertoires. A TCS score was defined as the ratio of F50 (clonal expansion) to E x V (chaos), with BLOSUM62-based TCRdist applied between CDR3 peptides within each V-J. Welch's t-statistics and random forest reduced roughly 500 V-J features to 10 to 15, which were used in a naive Bayes classifier (R e1071). Using fastp trimming at Q25 and MiXCR clonotype assembly, TCRdb reanalyzed the public sequencing data and kept in-frame beta chains. Entries that share a CDR3 protein sequence are merged under the most common genes and DNA. The V and J calls were determined by TCRdb, not by the authors. This sample lists 350,000 to 450,000 distinct CDR3 sequences; approximately 13% were detected once. Of the sample, 9.5% to 11% falls within the top ten clones.

The junction shows trimming of 2 bases on V and 5 bases on J, plus 15 bases between the germline ends. CDR1 and CDR2 (SGHAT, FQNNGV) derive from the germline V gene. From the cysteine through the phenylalanine, the CDR3 covers 15 amino acids. Only CDR3 DNA is held: 45 bases, read in frame from base 1. Stable Graves' hyperthyroidism was defined as the absence of progression to ophthalmopathy over 18 months of follow-up. Hyperthyroidism patients were aged 18 to 65 years and newly diagnosed, with disease duration of less than 2 months. The study excluded patients with uncontrolled infections, other autoimmune diseases, pregnancy or lactation. Diagnoses relied on clinical symptoms, serum thyroxine and TRAb, thyroid ultrasound and orbital computed tomography. Ficoll-Paque density gradient centrifugation was used to isolate PBMCs from around 10 ml of fresh peripheral blood. Total RNA was extracted with Trizol reagent, and quality was checked on an Agilent 2100 Bioanalyzer.

About this clonotype: It has no known antigen specificity. No base quality values were provided; no much bigger clone lies one nucleotide off.

The chain is made from TRBV11-2 and TRBJ2-5; perhaps TRBD1 is the D gene, with 6 bases matching. The receptor comes from a woman aged 60-75 years with Graves' hyperthyroidism. Sequencing used blood. The DNA sequence follows: TGTGCCAGCAGCTTACGGGACATTTTCTCGGAGACCCAGTACTTC. Translated, it gives CASSLRDIFSETQYF.